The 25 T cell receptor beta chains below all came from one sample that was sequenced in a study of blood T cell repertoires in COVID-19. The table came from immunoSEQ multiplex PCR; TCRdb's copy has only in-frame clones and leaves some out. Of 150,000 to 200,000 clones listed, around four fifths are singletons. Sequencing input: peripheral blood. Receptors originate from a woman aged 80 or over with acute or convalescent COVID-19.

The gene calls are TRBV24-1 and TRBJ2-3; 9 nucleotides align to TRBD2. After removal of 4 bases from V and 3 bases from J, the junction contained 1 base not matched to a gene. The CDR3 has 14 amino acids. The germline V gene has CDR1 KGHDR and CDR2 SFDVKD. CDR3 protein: CATSERGGTDTQYF. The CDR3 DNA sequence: TGTGCCACCAGTGAGCGGGGGGGTACAGATACGCAGTATTTT.

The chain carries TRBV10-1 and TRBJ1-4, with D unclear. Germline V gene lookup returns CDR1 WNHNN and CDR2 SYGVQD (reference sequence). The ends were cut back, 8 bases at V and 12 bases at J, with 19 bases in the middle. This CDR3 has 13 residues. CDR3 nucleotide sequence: TGCGCCAGCTCGGACTTCCAGCGTTCGGAACTGTTTTTT. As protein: CASSDFQRSELFF.

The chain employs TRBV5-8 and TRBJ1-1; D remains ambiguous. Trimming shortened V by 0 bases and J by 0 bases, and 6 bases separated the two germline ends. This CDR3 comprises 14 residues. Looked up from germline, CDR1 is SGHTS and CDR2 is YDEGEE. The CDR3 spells CASSLVAVNTEAFF. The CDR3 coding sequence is TGTGCCAGCAGCTTGGTGGCTGTGAACACTGAAGCTTTCTTT.

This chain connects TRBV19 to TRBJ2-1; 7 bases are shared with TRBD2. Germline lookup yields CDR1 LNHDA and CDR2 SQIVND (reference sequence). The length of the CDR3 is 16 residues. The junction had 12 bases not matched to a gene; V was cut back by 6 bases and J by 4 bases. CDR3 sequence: CASSPGRGTTYNEQFF. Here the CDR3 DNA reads TGTGCCAGTAGCCCTGGGCGGGGGACTACGTACAATGAGCAGTTCTTC.

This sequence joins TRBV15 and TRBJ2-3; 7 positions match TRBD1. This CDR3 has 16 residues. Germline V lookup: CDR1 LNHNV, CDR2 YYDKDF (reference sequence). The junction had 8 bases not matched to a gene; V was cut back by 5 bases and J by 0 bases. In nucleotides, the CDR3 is TGTGCCACCAGCTCCCTTTCGGACAGGAGCACAGATACGCAGTATTTT. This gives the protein CATSSLSDRSTDTQYF.

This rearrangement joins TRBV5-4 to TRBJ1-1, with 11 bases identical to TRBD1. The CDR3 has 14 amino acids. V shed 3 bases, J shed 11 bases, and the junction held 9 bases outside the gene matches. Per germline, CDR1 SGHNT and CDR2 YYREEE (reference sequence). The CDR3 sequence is CASSSPGQGVVAFF. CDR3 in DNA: TGTGCCAGCAGCTCTCCGGGACAGGGGGTTGTCGCTTTCTTT.

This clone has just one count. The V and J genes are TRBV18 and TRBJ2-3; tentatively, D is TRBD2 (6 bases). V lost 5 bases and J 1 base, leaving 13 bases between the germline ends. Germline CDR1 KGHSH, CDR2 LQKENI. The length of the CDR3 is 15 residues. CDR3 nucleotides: TGTGCCAGCTCAATTAGCGGCTTTGGCACAGATACGCAGTATTTT. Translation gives CASSISGFGTDTQYF.

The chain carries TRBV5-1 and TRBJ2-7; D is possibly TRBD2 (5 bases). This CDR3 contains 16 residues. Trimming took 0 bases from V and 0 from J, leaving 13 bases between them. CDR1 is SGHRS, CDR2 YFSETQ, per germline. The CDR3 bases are TGCGCCAGCAGCTTGGCGGTCGGGGAGAGCTCCTACGAGCAGTACTTC. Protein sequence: CASSLAVGESSYEQYF.

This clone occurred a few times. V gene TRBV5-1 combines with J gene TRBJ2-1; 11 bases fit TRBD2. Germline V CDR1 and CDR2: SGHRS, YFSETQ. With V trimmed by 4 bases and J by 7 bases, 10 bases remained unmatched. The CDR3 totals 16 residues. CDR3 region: CASSVIAGGPLNEQFF. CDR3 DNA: TGCGCCAGCAGCGTAATAGCGGGAGGGCCATTAAATGAGCAGTTCTTC.

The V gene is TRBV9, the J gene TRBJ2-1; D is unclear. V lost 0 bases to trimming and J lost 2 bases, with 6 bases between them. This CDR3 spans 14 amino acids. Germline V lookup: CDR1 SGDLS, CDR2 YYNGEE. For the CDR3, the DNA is TGTGCCAGCAGCGTAGGAACACCCTACAATGAGCAGTTCTTC. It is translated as CASSVGTPYNEQFF.

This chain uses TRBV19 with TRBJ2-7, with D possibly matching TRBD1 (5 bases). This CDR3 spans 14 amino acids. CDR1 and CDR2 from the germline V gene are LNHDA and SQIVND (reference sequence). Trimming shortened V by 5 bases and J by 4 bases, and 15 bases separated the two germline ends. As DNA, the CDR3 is TGTGCCAGTAGTCCCAGGGTGGCGGTTTACGAGCAGTACTTC. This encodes CASSPRVAVYEQYF.

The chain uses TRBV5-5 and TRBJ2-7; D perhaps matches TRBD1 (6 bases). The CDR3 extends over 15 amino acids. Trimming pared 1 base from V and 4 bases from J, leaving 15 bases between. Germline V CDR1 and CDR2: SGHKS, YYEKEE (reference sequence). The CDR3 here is CASSLWGQGAYEQYF. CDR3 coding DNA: TGTGCCAGCAGCTTGTGGGGGCAGGGCGCTTACGAGCAGTACTTC.

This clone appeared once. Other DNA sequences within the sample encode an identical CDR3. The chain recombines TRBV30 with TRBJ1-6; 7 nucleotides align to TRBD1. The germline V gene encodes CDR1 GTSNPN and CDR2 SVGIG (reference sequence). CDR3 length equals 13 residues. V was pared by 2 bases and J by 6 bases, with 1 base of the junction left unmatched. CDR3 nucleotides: TGTGCCTGGAGTCCAGGGGGTAATTCACCCCTCCACTTT. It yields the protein CAWSPGGNSPLHF.

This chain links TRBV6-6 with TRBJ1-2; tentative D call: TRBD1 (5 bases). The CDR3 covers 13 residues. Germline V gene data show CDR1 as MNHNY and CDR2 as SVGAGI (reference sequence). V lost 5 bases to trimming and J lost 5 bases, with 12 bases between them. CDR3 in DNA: TGTGCCAGCAGTGCTTGGACAAAGTATGGCTACACCTTC. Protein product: CASSAWTKYGYTF.

In nucleotides, the CDR3 is TGTGCCAGCAGCTTGGCTGGGGCCTATACGCAGTATTTT. It is translated as CASSLAGAYTQYF. The V call is TRBV11-3, the J call TRBJ2-3, with a tentative D call TRBD1 (5 bases). Per the germline V gene, CDR1 is SGHNT and CDR2 is YENEEA. Between the trimmed V and J ends, which lost 3 bases and 7 bases, there was a span of 11 bases. The CDR3 has 13 residues.

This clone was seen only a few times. The CDR3 DNA reads as TGTGCCAGCAGCTTGTGGACTAGCGGGTCTCCCTACGAGCAGTACTTC. Protein product: CASSLWTSGSPYEQYF. The rearrangement links TRBV13 to TRBJ2-7, with 11 bases fitting TRBD2. Germline-derived CDR1 and CDR2 are PRHDT and FYEKMQ (reference sequence). The ends lost 3 bases at V and 2 bases at J; junction bases unmatched: 6. The length of the CDR3 is 16 residues. The full variable domain, rest sourced from reference TRBV13 and TRBJ2-7, is AAGVIQSPRHLIKEKRETATLKCYPIPRHDTVYWYQQGPGQDPQFLISFYEKMQSDKGSIPDRFSAQQFSDYHSELNMSSLELGDSALYFCASSLWTSGSPYEQYFGPGTRLTVT.

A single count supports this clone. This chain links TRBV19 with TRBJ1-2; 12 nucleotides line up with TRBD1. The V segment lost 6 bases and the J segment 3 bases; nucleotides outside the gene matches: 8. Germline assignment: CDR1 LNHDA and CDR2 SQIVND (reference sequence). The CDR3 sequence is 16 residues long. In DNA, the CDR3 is TGTGCCAGTAGAACCGGGACAGGGGGCTGGGACTATGGCTACACCTTC. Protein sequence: CASRTGTGGWDYGYTF. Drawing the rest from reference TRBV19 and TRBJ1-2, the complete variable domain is DGGITQSPKYLFRKEGQNVTLSCEQNLNHDAMYWYRQDPGQGLRLIYYSQIVNDFQKGDIAEGYSVSREKKESFPLTVTSAQKNPTAFYLCASRTGTGGWDYGYTFGSGTRLTVV.

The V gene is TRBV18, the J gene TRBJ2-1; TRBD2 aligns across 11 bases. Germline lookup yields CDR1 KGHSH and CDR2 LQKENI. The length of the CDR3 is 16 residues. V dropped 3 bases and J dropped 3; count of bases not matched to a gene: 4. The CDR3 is CASSPSLAGGYNEQFF. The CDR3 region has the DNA TGTGCCAGCTCACCTTCTCTAGCGGGAGGCTACAATGAGCAGTTCTTC.

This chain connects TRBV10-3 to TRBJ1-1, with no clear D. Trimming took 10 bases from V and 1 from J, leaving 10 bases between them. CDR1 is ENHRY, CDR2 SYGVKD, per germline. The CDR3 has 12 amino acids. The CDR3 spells CATGLPNTEAFF. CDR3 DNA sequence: TGTGCCACCGGACTCCCGAACACTGAAGCTTTCTTT.

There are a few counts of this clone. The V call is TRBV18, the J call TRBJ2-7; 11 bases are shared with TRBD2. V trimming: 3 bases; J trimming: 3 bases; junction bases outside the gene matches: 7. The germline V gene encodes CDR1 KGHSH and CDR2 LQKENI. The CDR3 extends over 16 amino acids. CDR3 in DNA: TGTGCCAGCTCACCCCTAGGGACTAGCGGATTCTACGAGCAGTACTTC. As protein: CASSPLGTSGFYEQYF. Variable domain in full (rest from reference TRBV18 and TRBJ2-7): NAGVMQNPRHLVRRRGQEARLRCSPMKGHSHVYWYRQLPEEGLKFMVYLQKENIIDESGMPKERFSAEFPKEGPSILRIQQVVRGDSAAYFCASSPLGTSGFYEQYFGPGTRLTVT.

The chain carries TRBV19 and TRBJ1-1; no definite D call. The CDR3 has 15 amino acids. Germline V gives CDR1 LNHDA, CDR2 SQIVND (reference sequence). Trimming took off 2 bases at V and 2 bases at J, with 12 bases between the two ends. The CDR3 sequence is CASSITRLINTEAFF. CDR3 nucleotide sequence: TGTGCCAGTAGTATAACCCGACTGATAAACACTGAAGCTTTCTTT.

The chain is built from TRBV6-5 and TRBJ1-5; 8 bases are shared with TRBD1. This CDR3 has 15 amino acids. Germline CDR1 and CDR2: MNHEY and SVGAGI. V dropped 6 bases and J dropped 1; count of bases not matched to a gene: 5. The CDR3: CASRGQGGSNQPQHF. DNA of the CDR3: TGTGCCAGCAGAGGACAGGGAGGGAGCAATCAGCCCCAGCATTTT.

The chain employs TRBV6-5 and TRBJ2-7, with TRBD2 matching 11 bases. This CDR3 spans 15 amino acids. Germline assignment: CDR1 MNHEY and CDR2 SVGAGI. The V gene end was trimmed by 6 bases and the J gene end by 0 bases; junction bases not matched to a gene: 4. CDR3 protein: CASSRGTSGSYEQYF. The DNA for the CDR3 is TGTGCCAGCAGCCGCGGGACTAGCGGCTCCTACGAGCAGTACTTC.

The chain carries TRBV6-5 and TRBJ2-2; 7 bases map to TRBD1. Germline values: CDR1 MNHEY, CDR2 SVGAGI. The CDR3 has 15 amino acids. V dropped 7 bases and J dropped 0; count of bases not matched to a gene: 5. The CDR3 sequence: CASNDRAANTGELFF. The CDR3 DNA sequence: TGTGCCAGCAACGACAGGGCGGCGAACACCGGGGAGCTGTTTTTT.

The CDR3 DNA follows: TGTGCCATCAGTGACAGGGGCCGTACTAATCAGCCCCAGCATTTT. Amino acid sequence: CAISDRGRTNQPQHF. J is TRBJ1-5 and V is TRBV10-3; D is possibly TRBD1 (6 bases). CDR3 length: 15 residues. Germline V gene sequence: CDR1 ENHRY, CDR2 SYGVKD. Trimming took 3 bases from V and 4 from J, leaving 13 bases between them.